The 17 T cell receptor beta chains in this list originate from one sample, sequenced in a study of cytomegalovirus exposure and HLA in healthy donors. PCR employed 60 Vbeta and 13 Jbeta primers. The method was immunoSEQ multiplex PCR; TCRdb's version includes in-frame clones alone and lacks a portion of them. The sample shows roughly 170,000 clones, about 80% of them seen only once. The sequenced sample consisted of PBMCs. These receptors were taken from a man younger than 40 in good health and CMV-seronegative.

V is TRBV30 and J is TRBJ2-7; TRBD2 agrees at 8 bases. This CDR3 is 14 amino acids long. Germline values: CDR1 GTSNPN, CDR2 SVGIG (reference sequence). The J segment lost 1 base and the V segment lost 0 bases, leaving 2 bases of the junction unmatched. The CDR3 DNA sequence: TGTGCCTGGAGTGTACTAGCGGATTCCTACGAGCAGTACTTC. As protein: CAWSVLADSYEQYF.

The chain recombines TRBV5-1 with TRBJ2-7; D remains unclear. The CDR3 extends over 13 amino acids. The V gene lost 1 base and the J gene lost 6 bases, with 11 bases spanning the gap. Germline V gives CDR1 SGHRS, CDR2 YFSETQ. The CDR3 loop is CASSLSSDTEQYF. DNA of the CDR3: TGCGCCAGCAGCTTGTCTTCCGACACCGAGCAGTACTTC.

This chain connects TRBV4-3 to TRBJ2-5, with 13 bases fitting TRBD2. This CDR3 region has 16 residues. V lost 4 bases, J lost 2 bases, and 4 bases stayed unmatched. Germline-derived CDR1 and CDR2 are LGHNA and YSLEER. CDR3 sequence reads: CASSRTSGRPQETQYF. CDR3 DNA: TGCGCCAGCAGCCGGACTAGCGGGAGACCTCAAGAGACCCAGTACTTC.

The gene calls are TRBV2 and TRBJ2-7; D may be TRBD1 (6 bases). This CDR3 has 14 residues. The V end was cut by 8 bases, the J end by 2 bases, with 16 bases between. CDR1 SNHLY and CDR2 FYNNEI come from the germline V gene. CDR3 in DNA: TGTGCCAGCTCGAGGGGGACGGTTACCTACGAGCAGTACTTC. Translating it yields CASSRGTVTYEQYF.

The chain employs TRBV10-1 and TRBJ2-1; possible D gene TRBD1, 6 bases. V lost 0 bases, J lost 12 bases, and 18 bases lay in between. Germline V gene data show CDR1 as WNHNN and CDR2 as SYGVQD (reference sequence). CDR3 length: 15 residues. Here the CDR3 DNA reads TGCGCCAGCAGTGAGTCGACTGGACAGTTACATGGGCAGTTCTTC. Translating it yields CASSESTGQLHGQFF.

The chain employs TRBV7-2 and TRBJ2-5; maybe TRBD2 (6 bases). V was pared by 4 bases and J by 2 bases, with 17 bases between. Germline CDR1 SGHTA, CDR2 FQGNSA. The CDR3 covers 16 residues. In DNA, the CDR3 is TGTGCCAGCAGCTACTCAAATCGGGGGAGGCAAGAGACCCAGTACTTC. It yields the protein CASSYSNRGRQETQYF.

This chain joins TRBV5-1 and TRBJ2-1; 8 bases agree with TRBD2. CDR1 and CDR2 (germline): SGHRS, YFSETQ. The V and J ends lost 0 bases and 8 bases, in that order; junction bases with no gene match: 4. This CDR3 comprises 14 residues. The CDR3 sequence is CASSLGLASHEQFF. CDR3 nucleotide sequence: TGCGCCAGCAGCTTGGGACTAGCGAGTCATGAGCAGTTCTTC.

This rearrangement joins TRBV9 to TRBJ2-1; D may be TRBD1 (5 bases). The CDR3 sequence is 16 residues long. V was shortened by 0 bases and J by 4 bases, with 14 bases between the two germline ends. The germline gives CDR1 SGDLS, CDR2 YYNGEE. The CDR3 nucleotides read TGTGCCAGCAGCGTAGTGCAGGGTAATACATACAATGAGCAGTTCTTC. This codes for CASSVVQGNTYNEQFF.

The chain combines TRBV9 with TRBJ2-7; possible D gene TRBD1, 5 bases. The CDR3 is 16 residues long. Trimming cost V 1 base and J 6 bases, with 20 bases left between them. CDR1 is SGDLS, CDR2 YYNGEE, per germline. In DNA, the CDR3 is TGTGCCAGCAGCGTATCTGAAGGGAACCCAAGGGGCGAGCAGTACTTC. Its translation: CASSVSEGNPRGEQYF.

Here the CDR3 DNA reads TGCGCCAGCAGTGAGTCGGGACAGGGTTCACCCCTCCACTTT. As protein: CASSESGQGSPLHF. The chain links TRBV10-1 to TRBJ1-6, with 9 bases aligning to TRBD1. This CDR3 spans 14 amino acids. The ends lost 0 bases at V and 9 bases at J; junction bases unmatched: 0. CDR1 and CDR2 (germline): WNHNN, SYGVQD (reference sequence).

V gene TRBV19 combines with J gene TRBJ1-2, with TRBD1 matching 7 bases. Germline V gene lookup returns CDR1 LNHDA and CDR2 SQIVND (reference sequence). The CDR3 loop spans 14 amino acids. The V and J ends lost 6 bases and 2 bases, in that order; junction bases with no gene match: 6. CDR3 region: CASRVGGENYGYTF. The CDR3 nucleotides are TGTGCCAGTAGGGTAGGGGGCGAGAACTATGGCTACACCTTC.

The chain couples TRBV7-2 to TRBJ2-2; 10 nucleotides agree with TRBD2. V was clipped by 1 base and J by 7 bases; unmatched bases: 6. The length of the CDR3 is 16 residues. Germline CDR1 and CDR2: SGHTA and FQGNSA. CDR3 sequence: CASSLESGGAGGELFF. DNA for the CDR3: TGTGCCAGCAGCTTAGAGAGCGGGGGGGCTGGCGGGGAGCTGTTTTTT.

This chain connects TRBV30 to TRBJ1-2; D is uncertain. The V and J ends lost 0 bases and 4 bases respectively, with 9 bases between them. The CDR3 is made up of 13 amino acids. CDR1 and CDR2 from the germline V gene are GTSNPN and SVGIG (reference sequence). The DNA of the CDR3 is TGTGCCTGGAGTGTAACCCCAGTCTATGGCTACACCTTC. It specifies CAWSVTPVYGYTF.

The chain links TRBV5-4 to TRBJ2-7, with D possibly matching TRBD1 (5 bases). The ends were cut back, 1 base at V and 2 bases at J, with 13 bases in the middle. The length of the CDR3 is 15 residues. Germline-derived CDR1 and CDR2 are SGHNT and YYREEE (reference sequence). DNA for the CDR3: TGTGCCAGCAGCTTGACGGCAGGGTCCCCCTACGAGCAGTACTTC. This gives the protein CASSLTAGSPYEQYF. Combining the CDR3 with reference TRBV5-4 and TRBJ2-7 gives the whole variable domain ETGVTQSPTHLIKTRGQQVTLRCSSQSGHNTVSWYQQALGQGPQFIFQYYREEENGRGNFPPRFSGLQFPNYSSELNVNALELDDSALYLCASSLTAGSPYEQYFGPGTRLTVT.

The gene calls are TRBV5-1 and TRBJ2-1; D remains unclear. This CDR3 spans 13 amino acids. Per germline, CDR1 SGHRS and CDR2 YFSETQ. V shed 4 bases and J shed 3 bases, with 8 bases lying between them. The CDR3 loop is CASSTASYNEQFF. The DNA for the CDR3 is TGCGCCAGCAGCACTGCTAGCTACAATGAGCAGTTCTTC.

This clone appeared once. This CDR3 reads CSVSLVGGQGSYEQYF. CDR3 sequence (DNA): TGCAGCGTGTCCCTCGTGGGGGGACAGGGATCCTACGAGCAGTACTTC. The chain employs TRBV29-1 and TRBJ2-7; 9 bases agree with TRBD1. CDR3 length equals 16 residues. Germline assignment: CDR1 SQVTM and CDR2 ANQGSEA. V lost 6 bases to trimming and J lost 1 base; unmatched junction nucleotides: 13.

Here the CDR3 DNA reads TGCGCCAGCAGCTTGGAACCAGGGGGGAAACAGCCCCAGCATTTT. This sequence encodes CASSLEPGGKQPQHF. The gene calls are TRBV5-1 and TRBJ1-5; 7 nucleotides match TRBD1. This CDR3 comprises 15 residues. The germline gives CDR1 SGHRS, CDR2 YFSETQ. The V segment lost 0 bases and the J segment 7 bases; nucleotides outside the gene matches: 7.